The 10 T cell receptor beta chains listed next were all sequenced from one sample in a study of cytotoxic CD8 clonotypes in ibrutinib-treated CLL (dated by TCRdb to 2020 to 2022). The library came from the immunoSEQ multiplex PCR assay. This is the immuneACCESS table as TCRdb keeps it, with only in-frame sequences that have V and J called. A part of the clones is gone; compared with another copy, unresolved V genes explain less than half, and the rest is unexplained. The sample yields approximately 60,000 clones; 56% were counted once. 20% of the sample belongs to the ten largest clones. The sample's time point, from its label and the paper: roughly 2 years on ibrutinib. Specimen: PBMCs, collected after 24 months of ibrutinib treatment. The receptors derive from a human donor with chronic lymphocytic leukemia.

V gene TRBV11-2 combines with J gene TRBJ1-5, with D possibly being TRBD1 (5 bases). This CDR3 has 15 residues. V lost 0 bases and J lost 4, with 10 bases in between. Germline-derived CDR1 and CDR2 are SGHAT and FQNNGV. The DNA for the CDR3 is TGTGCCAGCAGCTTAGAGGGACGGGAAAATCAGCCCCAGCATTTT. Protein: CASSLEGRENQPQHF.

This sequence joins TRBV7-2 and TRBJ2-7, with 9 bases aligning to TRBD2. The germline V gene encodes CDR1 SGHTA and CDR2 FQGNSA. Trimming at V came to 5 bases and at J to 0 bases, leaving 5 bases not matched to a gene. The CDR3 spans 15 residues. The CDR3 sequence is CASSPSGGSSYEQYV. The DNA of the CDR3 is TGTGCCAGCAGCCCCAGCGGGGGGAGCTCCTACGAGCAGTACGTC.

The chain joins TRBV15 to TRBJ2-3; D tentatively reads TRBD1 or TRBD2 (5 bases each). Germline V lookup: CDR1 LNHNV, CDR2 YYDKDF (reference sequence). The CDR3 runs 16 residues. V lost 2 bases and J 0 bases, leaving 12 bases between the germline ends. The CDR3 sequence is CATSRPRGPSTDTQYF. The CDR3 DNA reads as TGTGCCACCAGCAGACCTAGGGGACCTAGCACAGATACGCAGTATTTT.

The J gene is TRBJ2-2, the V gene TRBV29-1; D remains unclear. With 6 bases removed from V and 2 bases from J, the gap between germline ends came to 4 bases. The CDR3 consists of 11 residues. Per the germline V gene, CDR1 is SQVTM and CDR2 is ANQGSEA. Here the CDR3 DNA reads TGCAGCGTGGCCAACACCGGGGAGCTGTTTTTT. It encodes CSVANTGELFF.

DNA of the CDR3: TGTGCCAGCAGATACAGATCCGGGACAGGGGTCTCCCGAGAGCAGTACGTC. It encodes CASRYRSGTGVSREQYV. The chain combines TRBV2 with TRBJ2-7; the match to TRBD1 covers 10 bases. Germline trimming cut 6 bases from V and 7 bases from J; bases unmatched to any gene: 18. The CDR3 is made up of 17 amino acids. Looked up from germline, CDR1 is SNHLY and CDR2 is FYNNEI.

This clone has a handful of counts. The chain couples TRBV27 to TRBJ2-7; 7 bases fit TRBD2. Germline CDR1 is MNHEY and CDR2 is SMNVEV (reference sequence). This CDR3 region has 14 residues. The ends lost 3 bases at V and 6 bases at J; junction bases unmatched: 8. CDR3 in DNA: TGTGCCAGCAGTTTCGTCGGACTAGACGGCGAGCAGTACTTC. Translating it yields CASSFVGLDGEQYF.

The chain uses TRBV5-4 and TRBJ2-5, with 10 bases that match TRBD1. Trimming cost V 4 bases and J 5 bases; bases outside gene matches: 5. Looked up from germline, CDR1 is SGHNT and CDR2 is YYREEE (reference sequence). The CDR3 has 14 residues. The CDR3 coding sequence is TGTGCCAGCAGCCTGGGACAGGGGTACGAGACCCAGTACTTC. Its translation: CASSLGQGYETQYF.

CDR3 sequence (DNA): TGTGCCAGCTTGTCCACTAGCACAGATACGCAGTATTTT. Translation gives CASLSTSTDTQYF. The rearrangement joins TRBV5-4 to TRBJ2-3, with D uncertain. With 7 bases removed from V and 0 bases from J, the gap between germline ends came to 9 bases. Germline CDR1 reads SGHNT; CDR2 reads YYREEE (reference sequence). CDR3 length: 13 residues.

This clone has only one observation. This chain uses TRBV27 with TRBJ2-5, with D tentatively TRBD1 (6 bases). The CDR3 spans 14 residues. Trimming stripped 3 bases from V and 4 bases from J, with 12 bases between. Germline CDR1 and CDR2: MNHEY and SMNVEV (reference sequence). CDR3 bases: TGTGCCAGCAGTTTGATGGGGGCATCAGAGACCCAGTACTTC. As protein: CASSLMGASETQYF.

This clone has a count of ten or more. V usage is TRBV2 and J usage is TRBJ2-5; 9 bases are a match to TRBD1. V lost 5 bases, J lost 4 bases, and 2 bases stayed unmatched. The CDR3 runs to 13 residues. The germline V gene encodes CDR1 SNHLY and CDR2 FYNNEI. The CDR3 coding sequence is TGTGCCAGCAGTCGGACAGGGGTAGAGACCCAGTACTTC. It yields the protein CASSRTGVETQYF.